The sequence of this T cell receptor (beta chain) was determined in a study of neurological immune-mediated disorders (dated by TCRdb to between 2018 and 2021). Broadly, across the study: Peripheral blood TCR-beta repertoires from patients with HTLV-I-associated myelopathy (HAM/TSP), patients with multiple sclerosis, and healthy controls were compared in the study using UMI-based sequencing. Longitudinal samples, technical triplicates and paired sorted CD4+ and CD8+ T-cell subsets, alongside PBMC samples, were included among the approximately 110 TCR-beta libraries. Of the approximately 66 subjects in the cohort, about 14 were HAM/TSP patients, about 35 were multiple sclerosis patients, and some 20 were healthy controls. Results and caveats for the whole study, not just this receptor: The highest TCR clonal expansion was observed in HAM/TSP patients, whereas the lowest was observed in MS patients, even when compared with healthy controls. Across subjects, expanded clones never shared an identical CDR3 amino acid sequence, which suggests that the TCR-beta repertoires in every group were private.

cDNA synthesis used template-switch 5'RACE with a primer carrying a 10-nucleotide random unique molecular identifier tagging each TCR transcript. Each sequencing run produced over 160 million TCR-beta sequences covering 15-18 subjects. The RNeasy kit was used to extract total RNA. Using the KAPA Real-time Library Amplification kit, TCR-beta VDJ regions were amplified with primers for the TCR constant region and the 5'RACE anchor. Sample indexes and Illumina adaptors were added in a first PCR, and a second PCR then increased library yield. After Ampure bead purification, the TCR product of roughly 650 bp was size-selected on a 2% E-gel SizeSelection system. Before pooling, library quality was checked on a Bioanalyzer, concentration was measured with Qubit, and libraries were quantified with the Kapa Library Quantification kit. Paired-end 2 x 150 bp sequencing of the libraries was performed on an Illumina HiSeq 2500. To increase sequence diversity, roughly 24-32% phiX was spiked into each library pool. As for the original processing: Quality-filtered reads were processed with the UMI-based MiGEC pipeline, and over 85% of raw TCR sequences were removed by the MiGEC pipeline during error correction. IMGT germline references were used for aligning VDJ genes, and each clonotype was defined as a unique CDR3 amino acid sequence together with its V-J genes. VDJtools evaluated clonal expansion, Shannon diversity and CDR3 relatedness (CalcPairwiseDistances, ClusterSamples); CLCbio workbench built phylogenetic trees. Expanded clones were defined as having at least 8 unique UMIs, based on coefficient-of-variation modelling across technical triplicates. TCRdb applied fastp at Q25 and MiXCR to the public reads, then kept only in-frame beta chains. One record per CDR3 amino acid sequence lists the most common genes and DNA. The V and J calls reflect TCRdb's pipeline rather than the authors' work. A total of 57,000 or so distinct CDR3 sequences appear in this sample, roughly 10% of them only once. The biggest ten clones account for around 1.9% of the sample.

Healthy controls were blood bank volunteers in Maryland, USA. Unsorted PBMC libraries were generated from 2 million PBMCs stored in RNAlater at -80 °C until RNA extraction. Peripheral blood was subjected to Ficoll-Hypaque density gradient centrifugation to isolate PBMCs, which were then cryopreserved in liquid nitrogen. There are many counts of this clonotype. Its target antigen remains unknown. One base away there is no much larger clone; base qualities are not given. From cysteine to phenylalanine, the CDR3 is 13 amino acids long. Solely the CDR3 DNA is kept, with 39 bases framed from the first base. Based on the germline V gene (reference sequence), the CDR1 and CDR2 sequences are SGHKS and YYEKEE. V is clipped by 2 bases and J by 11 bases, and the sequence between their germline boundaries is 16 bases long.

The chain is assembled from TRBV5-5 and TRBJ1-1, with no reliable assignment of the D segment. Specimen: PBMCs. The sequence was collected from a man aged 60 to 69 in good health. CDR3 loop: CASSLDVGEVAFF. The sequenced DNA is TGTGCCAGCAGCTTAGATGTGGGCGAGGTGGCTTTCTTT. Extended through the reference TRBV5-5 and TRBJ1-1 proteins, this CDR3 yields the full variable domain: DAGVTQSPTHLIKTRGQQVTLRCSPISGHKSVSWYQQVLGQGPQFIFQYYEKEERGRGNFPDRFSARQFPNYSSELNVNALLLGDSALYLCASSLDVGEVAFFGQGTRLTVV.